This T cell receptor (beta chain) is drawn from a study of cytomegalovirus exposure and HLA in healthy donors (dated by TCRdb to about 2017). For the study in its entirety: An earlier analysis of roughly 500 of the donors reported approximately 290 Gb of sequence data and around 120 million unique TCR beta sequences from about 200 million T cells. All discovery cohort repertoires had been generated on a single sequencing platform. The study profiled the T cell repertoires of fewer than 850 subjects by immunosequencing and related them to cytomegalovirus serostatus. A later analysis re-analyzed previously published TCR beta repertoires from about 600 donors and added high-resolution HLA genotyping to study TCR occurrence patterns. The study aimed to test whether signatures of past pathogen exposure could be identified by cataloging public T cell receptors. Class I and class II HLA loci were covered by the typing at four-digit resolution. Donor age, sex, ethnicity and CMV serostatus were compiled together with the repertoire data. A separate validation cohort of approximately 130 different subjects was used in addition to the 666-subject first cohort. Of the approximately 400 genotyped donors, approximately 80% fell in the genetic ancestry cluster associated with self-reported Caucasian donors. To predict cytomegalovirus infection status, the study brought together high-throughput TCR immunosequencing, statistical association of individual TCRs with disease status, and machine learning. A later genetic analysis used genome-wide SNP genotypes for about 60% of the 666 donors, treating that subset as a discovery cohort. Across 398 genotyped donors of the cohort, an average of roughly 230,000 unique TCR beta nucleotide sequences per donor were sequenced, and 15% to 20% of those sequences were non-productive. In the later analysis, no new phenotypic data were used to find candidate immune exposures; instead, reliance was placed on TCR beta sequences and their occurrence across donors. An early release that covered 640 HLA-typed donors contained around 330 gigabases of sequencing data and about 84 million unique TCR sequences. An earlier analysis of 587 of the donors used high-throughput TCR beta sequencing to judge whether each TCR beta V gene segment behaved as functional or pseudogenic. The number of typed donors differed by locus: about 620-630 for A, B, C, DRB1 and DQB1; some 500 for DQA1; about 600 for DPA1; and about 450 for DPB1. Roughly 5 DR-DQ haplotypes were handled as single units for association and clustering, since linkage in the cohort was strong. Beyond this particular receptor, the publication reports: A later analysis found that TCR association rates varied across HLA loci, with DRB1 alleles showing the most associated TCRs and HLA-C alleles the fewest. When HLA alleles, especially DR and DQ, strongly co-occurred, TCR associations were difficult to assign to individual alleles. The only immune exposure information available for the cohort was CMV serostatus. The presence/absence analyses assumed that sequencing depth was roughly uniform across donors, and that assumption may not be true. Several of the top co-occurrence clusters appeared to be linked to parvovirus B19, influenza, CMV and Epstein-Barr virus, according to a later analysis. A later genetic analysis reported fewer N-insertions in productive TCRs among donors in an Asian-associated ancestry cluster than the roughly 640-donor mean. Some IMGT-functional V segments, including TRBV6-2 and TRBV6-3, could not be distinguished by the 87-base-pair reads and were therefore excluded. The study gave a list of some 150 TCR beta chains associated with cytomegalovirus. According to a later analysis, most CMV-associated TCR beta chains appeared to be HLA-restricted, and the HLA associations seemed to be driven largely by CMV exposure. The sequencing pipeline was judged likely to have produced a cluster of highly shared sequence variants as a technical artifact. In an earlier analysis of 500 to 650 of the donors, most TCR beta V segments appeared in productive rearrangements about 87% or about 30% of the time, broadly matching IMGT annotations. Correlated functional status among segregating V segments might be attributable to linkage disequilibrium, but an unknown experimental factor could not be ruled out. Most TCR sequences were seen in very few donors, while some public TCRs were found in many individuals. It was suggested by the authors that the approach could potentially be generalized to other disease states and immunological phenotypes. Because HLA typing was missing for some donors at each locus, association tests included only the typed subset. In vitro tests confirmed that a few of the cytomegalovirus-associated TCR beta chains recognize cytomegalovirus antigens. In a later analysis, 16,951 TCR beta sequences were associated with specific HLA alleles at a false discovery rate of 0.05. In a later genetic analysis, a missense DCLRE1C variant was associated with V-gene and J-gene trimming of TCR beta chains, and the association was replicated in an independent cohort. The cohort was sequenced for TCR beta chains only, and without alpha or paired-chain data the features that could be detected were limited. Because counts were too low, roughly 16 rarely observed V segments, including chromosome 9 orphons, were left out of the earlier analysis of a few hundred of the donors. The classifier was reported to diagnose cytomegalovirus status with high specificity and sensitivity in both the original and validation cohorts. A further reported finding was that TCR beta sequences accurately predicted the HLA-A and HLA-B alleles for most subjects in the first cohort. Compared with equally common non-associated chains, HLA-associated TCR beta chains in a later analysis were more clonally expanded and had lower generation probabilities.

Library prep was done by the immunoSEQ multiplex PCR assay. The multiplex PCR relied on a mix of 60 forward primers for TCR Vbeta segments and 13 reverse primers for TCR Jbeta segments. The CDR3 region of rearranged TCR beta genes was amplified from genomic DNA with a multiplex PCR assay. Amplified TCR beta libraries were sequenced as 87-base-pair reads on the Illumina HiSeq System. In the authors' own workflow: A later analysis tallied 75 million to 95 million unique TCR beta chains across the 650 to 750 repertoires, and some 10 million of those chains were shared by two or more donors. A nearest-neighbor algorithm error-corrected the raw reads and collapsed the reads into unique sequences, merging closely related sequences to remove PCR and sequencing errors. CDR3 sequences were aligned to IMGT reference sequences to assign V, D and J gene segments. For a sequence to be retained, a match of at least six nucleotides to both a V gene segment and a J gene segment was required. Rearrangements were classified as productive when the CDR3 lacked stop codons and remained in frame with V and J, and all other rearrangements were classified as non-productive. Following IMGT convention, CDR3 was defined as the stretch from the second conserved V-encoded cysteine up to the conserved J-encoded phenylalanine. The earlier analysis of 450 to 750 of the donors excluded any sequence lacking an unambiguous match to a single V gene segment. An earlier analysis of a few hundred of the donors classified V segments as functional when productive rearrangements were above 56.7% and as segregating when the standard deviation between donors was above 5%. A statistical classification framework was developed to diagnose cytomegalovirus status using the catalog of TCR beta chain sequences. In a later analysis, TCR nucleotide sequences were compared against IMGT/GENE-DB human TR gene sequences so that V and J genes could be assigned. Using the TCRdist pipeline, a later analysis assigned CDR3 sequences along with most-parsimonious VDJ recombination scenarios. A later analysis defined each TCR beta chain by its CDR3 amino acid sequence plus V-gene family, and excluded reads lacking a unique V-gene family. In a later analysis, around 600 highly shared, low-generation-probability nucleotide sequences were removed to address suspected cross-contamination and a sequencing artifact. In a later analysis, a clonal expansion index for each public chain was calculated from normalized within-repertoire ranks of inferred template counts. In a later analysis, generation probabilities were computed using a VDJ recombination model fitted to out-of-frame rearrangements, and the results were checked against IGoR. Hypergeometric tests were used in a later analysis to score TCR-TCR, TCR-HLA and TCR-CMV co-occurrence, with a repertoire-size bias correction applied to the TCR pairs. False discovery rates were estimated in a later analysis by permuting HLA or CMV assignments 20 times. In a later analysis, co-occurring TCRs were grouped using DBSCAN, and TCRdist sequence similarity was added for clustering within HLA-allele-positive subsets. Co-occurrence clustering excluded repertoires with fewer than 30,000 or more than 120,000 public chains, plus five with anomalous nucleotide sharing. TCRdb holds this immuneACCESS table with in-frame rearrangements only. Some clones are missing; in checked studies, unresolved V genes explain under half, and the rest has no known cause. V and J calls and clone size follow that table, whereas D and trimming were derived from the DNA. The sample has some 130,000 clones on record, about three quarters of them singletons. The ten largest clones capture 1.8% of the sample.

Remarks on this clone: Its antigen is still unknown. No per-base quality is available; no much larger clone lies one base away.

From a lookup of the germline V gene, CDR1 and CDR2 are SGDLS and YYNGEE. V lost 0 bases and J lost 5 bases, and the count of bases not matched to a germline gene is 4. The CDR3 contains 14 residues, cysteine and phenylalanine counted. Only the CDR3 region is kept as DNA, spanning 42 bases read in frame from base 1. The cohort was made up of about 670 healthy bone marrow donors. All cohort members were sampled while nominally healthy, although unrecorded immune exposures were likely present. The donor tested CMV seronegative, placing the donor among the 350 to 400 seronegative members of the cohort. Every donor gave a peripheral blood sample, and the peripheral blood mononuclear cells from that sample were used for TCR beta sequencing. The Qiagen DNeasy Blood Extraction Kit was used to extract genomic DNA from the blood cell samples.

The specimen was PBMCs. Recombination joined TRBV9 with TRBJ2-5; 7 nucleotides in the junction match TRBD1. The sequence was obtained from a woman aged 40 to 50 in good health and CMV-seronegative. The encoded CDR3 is CASSVAPGQETQYF. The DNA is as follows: TGTGCCAGCAGCGTAGCTCCGGGACAGGAGACCCAGTACTTC. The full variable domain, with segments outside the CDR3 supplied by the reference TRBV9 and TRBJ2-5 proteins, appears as DSGVTQTPKHLITATGQRVTLRCSPRSGDLSVYWYQQSLDQGLQFLIQYYNGEERAKGNILERFSAQQFPDLHSELNLSSLELGDSALYFCASSVAPGQETQYFGPGTRLLVL.